This T cell receptor (beta chain) was recovered during a study of blood T cell repertoires in COVID-19. For the study at large: Whether acute or convalescent, the COVID-19 samples came from the United States, Italy and Spain. In each case, the material was cDNA or gDNA derived from T cells, B-cell-depleted T cells, or PBMCs.

This CDR3 region has 13 residues. V lost 3 bases, J lost 4 bases, and 9 bases lay in between. The V gene's germline CDR1 is MNHEY and CDR2 SMNVEV (reference sequence). Methods used by the authors: Amplification of reference gene primers provided the estimated nucleated cell counts. The table came from immunoSEQ multiplex PCR; TCRdb's copy has only in-frame clones and leaves some out. That table supplies the V and J calls and clone size; D and trimming were determined from the DNA. The sample shows about 170,000 clones, about 83% of them seen only once. The source of this sequence is a man between 18 and 29 years old with active or convalescent COVID-19. Sequenced input: peripheral blood. The gene calls are TRBV27 and TRBJ1-2, with D possibly matching TRBD1 (5 bases). CDR3 loop: CASSFGTAYGYTF. CDR3 DNA sequence: TGTGCCAGCAGTTTCGGGACTGCCTATGGCTACACCTTC.